The next 32 T cell receptor beta chains were all read from a single sample in a study of blood T cells in healthy people across ages. A J-beta primer mix and a sample-barcoded 5' primer were used in a second PCR of about 7 to 12 cycles. Using its own MiXCR run on the 5' RACE reads, TCRdb lists one record per CDR3 protein. The repertoire holds about 940,000 distinct CDR3 sequences, with 45% to 50% as singletons. The sample consisted of blood. The receptors derive from a man aged 25-45 years in good health.

The chain carries TRBV18 and TRBJ1-1; D might be TRBD1 (5 bases). Looked up from germline, CDR1 is KGHSH and CDR2 is LQKENI. Trimming took off 3 bases at V and 3 bases at J, with 8 bases between the two ends. The CDR3 is 13 residues long. In nucleotides, the CDR3 is TGTGCCAGCTCACCCGACAGACACACTGAAGCTTTCTTT. It encodes CASSPDRHTEAFF.

The chain carries TRBV14 and TRBJ2-5; D is unclear. Germline loops: CDR1 SGHDN, CDR2 FVKESK. The CDR3 consists of 13 residues. The V end lost 0 bases, the J end lost 11 bases, and 13 bases lay between the germline ends. Written as DNA, the CDR3 is TGTGCCAGCAGCCAAGATACAACCACGAGACAGTACTTC. Translating gives CASSQDTTTRQYF.

V and J are TRBV28 and TRBJ2-1; tentative D call: TRBD2 (5 bases). CDR3 length equals 17 residues. Trimming removed 3 bases from V and 1 base from J, with 16 bases in between. Germline V gene lookup returns CDR1 MDHEN and CDR2 SYDVKM. Written as DNA, the CDR3 is TGTGCCAGCAGTTTTACATACGGGATCGGGTCCTACAATGAGCAGTTCTTC. Translation: CASSFTYGIGSYNEQFF.

A few counts support this clonotype. The chain joins TRBV5-1 to TRBJ2-7; D remains unclear. The germline V gene encodes CDR1 SGHRS and CDR2 YFSETQ. The CDR3 has 14 residues. The V and J ends lost 0 bases and 0 bases respectively, with 7 bases between them. CDR3 nucleotides: TGCGCCAGCAGCTTGGTGGAGAGCTCCTACGAGCAGTACTTC. Translating gives CASSLVESSYEQYF.

This clonotype was recorded many times. The genes are TRBV20-1 and TRBJ2-5, with a possible D match to TRBD1 (6 bases). Trimming shortened V by 6 bases and J by 4 bases, and 9 bases separated the two germline ends. The germline CDR1 and CDR2 sequences are DFQATT and SNEGSKA (reference sequence). The CDR3 length is 11 residues. The CDR3 here is CSAGDIETQYF. The CDR3 nucleotides are TGCAGTGCCGGGGACATAGAGACCCAGTACTTC.

To note about this clonotype: At one end, the junction sequence differs from germline, possibly due to a read error. V and J are TRBV7-2 and TRBJ2-7; either TRBD1 or TRBD2 may supply D (6 bases each). The J call could be wrong; TRBJ2-5 is a better fit for the DNA end. The germline V gene encodes CDR1 SGHTA and CDR2 FQGNSA. There are 17 residues in the CDR3. This CDR3 is CAGSLAGGGSIGETQYF. The CDR3 bases are TGTGCCGGCAGCTTAGCTGGAGGGGGGAGCATAGGAGAGACCCAGTACTTC.

DNA for the CDR3: TGTGCCAGCAGTTACTCGAGTACAGGGAACACCGACACCTTGCATGAGACCCAGTACTTC. Protein sequence: CASSYSSTGNTDTLHETQYF. The gene calls are TRBV6-5 and TRBJ2-5; D perhaps matches TRBD1 (6 bases). V lost 0 bases and J lost 5, with 28 bases in between. The germline V gene encodes CDR1 MNHEY and CDR2 SVGAGI. The CDR3 length is 20 residues.

This chain joins TRBV14 and TRBJ1-3; tentatively, D is TRBD1 (5 bases). Germline loops: CDR1 SGHDN, CDR2 FVKESK. The CDR3 totals 15 residues. V was cut by 1 base and J by 6 bases, with 13 bases left in between. For the CDR3, the DNA is TGTGCCAGCAGCCAAGTCGGGGGTATTCTAAACACCATATATTTT. Translation: CASSQVGGILNTIYF.

The V and J genes are TRBV3-1 and TRBJ1-2, with D hard to call. This CDR3 region has 13 residues. Germline-derived CDR1 and CDR2 are LGHDT and YNNKEL (reference sequence). V shed 3 bases and J shed 8 bases, with 13 bases lying between them. In DNA, the CDR3 is TGTGCCAGCAGCCAGTTAGTTGACCGCGGCTACACCTTC. As protein: CASSQLVDRGYTF.

Note on this clonotype: A read error may explain this, as a much larger clone is one base away. CDR3 coding DNA: TGTGCCAGCAGGGCACAGGGCCCTGGCTACACCTTC. Translation gives CASRAQGPGYTF. The rearrangement uses TRBV25-1 and TRBJ1-2; a possible D gene is TRBD1 (6 bases). The V gene lost 6 bases and the J gene lost 7 bases, with 12 bases spanning the gap. CDR1 is MGHDK, CDR2 SYGVNS, per germline. The CDR3 is 12 amino acids.

This chain uses TRBV28 with TRBJ1-2; D gene uncertain. Germline CDR1 is MDHEN and CDR2 is SYDVKM. The CDR3 covers 12 residues. V dropped 8 bases and J dropped 8 bases, with 15 bases sitting between them. The CDR3 DNA reads TGTGCCAGCGTGACTAGCGCAAGGGGCTACACCTTC. Amino acids: CASVTSARGYTF.

This clonotype has more than one count but fewer than ten. CDR3 coding DNA: TGTGCCAGCAGCTTAGGTCGTTGGACTAGCGGGGGGGACCTAGCCAAAAACATTCAGTACTTC. It yields the protein CASSLGRWTSGGDLAKNIQYF. This sequence joins TRBV7-3 and TRBJ2-4, with 15 bases fitting TRBD2. Germline V gives CDR1 SGHTA, CDR2 FQGTGA. The CDR3 length is 21 residues. V was clipped by 2 bases and J by 0 bases; unmatched bases: 11.

The sample holds a few counts of this clonotype. V and J are TRBV10-3 and TRBJ2-5; 7 nucleotides align to TRBD1. Germline V gene sequence: CDR1 ENHRY, CDR2 SYGVKD. Trimming removed 9 bases from V and 4 bases from J; junction bases left unmatched: 5. CDR3 size: 12 residues. Here the CDR3 DNA reads TGTGCCATTTCGACAGGGCCAGAGACCCAGTACTTC. Protein sequence: CAISTGPETQYF.

The V gene is TRBV20-1, the J gene TRBJ1-6, with D unresolved. Trimming pared 3 bases from V and 7 bases from J, leaving 13 bases between. This CDR3 region has 14 residues. The V gene's germline CDR1 is DFQATT and CDR2 SNEGSKA (reference sequence). The CDR3 DNA reads as TGCAGTGCTAGGGTGGGTGGTACGAATTCACCCCTCCACTTT. It translates to CSARVGGTNSPLHF.

A note on this clonotype: A much more abundant neighbour one base away suggests this may be a read error. The V and J genes are TRBV6-6 and TRBJ2-5; 9 bases match TRBD1. V dropped 6 bases and J dropped 5; count of bases not matched to a gene: 4. This CDR3 is 13 amino acids long. Germline CDR1 reads MNHNY; CDR2 reads SVGAGI (reference sequence). As DNA, the CDR3 is TGTGCCAGCAGGACAGGGGGTTGGGAGACCCAGTACTTC. Protein sequence: CASRTGGWETQYF.

This clonotype showed up just a few times. The J gene is TRBJ2-2, the V gene TRBV11-2; D might be TRBD2 (6 bases). Germline V gene sequence: CDR1 SGHAT, CDR2 FQNNGV. The V end was cut by 1 base, the J end by 4 bases, with 10 bases between. The CDR3 extends over 15 amino acids. The CDR3 protein is CASSLAGGFTGELFF. The CDR3 DNA is TGTGCCAGCAGCTTAGCCGGGGGATTCACCGGGGAGCTGTTTTTT.

V usage is TRBV7-2 and J usage is TRBJ2-3, with D perhaps matching TRBD2 (7 bases). Per the germline V gene, CDR1 is SGHTA and CDR2 is FQGNSA. Trimming removed 3 bases at V and 2 bases at J, with 18 bases between. CDR3 length: 17 residues. The CDR3, as DNA: TGTGCCAGCAGCTTTCTCCTGAGCCGGGGGGCCACAGATACGCAGTATTTT. Encoded protein: CASSFLLSRGATDTQYF.

This clonotype was counted between two and nine times. The gene calls are TRBV20-1 and TRBJ1-1, with 8 nucleotides matching TRBD1. The CDR3 is 13 residues long. V was pared by 6 bases and J by 4 bases, with 7 bases of the junction left unmatched. Looked up from germline, CDR1 is DFQATT and CDR2 is SNEGSKA (reference sequence). The CDR3 spells CSAYRTGSTEAFF. CDR3 in DNA: TGCAGTGCCTATCGGACAGGGTCCACTGAAGCTTTCTTT.

V usage is TRBV29-1 and J usage is TRBJ2-7, with 8 positions matching TRBD2. Germline-derived CDR1 and CDR2 are SQVTM and ANQGSEA. CDR3 length: 12 amino acids. The trim removed 4 bases at V and 4 bases at J, leaving 3 bases unmatched. CDR3 sequence: CSVGSGVYEQYF. The CDR3 DNA reads TGCAGCGTTGGTAGCGGGGTATACGAGCAGTACTTC.

This rearrangement joins TRBV6-2 or TRBV6-3 to TRBJ2-7; 7 bases line up with TRBD2. Losses at the gene ends were 8 bases for V and 0 bases for J; bases not matched to a gene: 4. Germline loops: CDR1 MNHEY, CDR2 SVGEGT. This CDR3 is built from 13 residues. The CDR3 region has the DNA TGTGCCAGCGCTGGGGGGGTCTCCTACGAGCAGTACTTC. Residues: CASAGGVSYEQYF.

This clonotype was observed a handful of times. The rearrangement uses TRBV29-1 and TRBJ2-2; tentatively, D is TRBD1 (6 bases). The CDR3 totals 13 residues. Trimming removed 6 bases from V and 5 bases from J, with 13 bases in between. Germline CDR1 and CDR2: SQVTM and ANQGSEA. For the CDR3, the DNA is TGCAGCGTAAAGAGACAGGAAACCGGGGAGCTGTTTTTT. Residues: CSVKRQETGELFF.

This sequence joins TRBV3-1 and TRBJ2-1; D possibly matches TRBD1 or TRBD2 (5 bases each). The CDR3 has 14 amino acids. V was clipped by 3 bases and J by 9 bases, with 15 bases between them. Germline values: CDR1 LGHDT, CDR2 YNNKEL (reference sequence). CDR3 nucleotides: TGTGCCAGCAGCCACCCCGGGATTGGGGGTGAGCAGTTCTTC. It codes for CASSHPGIGGEQFF.

This clonotype occurred a few times. The chain recombines TRBV6-6 with TRBJ2-4, with TRBD1 identical over 9 bases. Germline V gene sequence: CDR1 MNHNY, CDR2 SVGAGI (reference sequence). V shed 9 bases, J shed 7 bases, and the junction held 7 bases outside the gene matches. CDR3 size: 13 residues. CDR3 DNA: TGTGCCAGTTTCTGGGACAGGGAGAACATTCAGTACTTC. Translating it yields CASFWDRENIQYF.

This clonotype was seen a few times. The V call is TRBV11-1, the J call TRBJ2-3; 12 bases map to TRBD2. Looked up from germline, CDR1 is SGHAT and CDR2 is FQDESV (reference sequence). The junction had 4 bases not matched to a gene; V was cut back by 2 bases and J by 1 base. This CDR3 is built from 17 residues. The CDR3 sequence: CASSLRRTSGGTDTQYF. The CDR3 DNA is TGTGCCAGCAGCTTACGTAGGACTAGCGGGGGCACAGATACGCAGTATTTT.

The chain joins TRBV7-2 to TRBJ2-3; 7 bases agree with TRBD1. Trimming removed 5 bases from V and 6 bases from J; junction bases left unmatched: 5. The CDR3 is made up of 13 amino acids. CDR1 is SGHTA, CDR2 FQGNSA, per germline. The CDR3 nucleotides are TGTGCCAGCAGCATCGGGACAGCGGATACGCAGTATTTT. It is translated as CASSIGTADTQYF.

This clonotype was recorded a few times. V gene TRBV2 combines with J gene TRBJ1-4; D is undetermined. This CDR3 is built from 12 residues. V gave up 6 bases and J gave up 7 bases, with 9 bases separating them. The V gene's germline CDR1 is SNHLY and CDR2 FYNNEI. As DNA, the CDR3 is TGTGCCAGCAGAAGGACGAGTGAAAAACTGTTTTTT. It yields the protein CASRRTSEKLFF.

This chain uses TRBV20-1 with TRBJ2-3; 13 nucleotides line up with TRBD2. This CDR3 is 17 amino acids long. J was trimmed by 0 bases and V by 1 base; bases with no gene match: 4. Germline-derived CDR1 and CDR2 are DFQATT and SNEGSKA (reference sequence). CDR3 sequence: CSARGLAGGSSTDTQYF. CDR3 sequence (DNA): TGCAGTGCTAGAGGACTAGCGGGGGGTAGCAGCACAGATACGCAGTATTTT.

This rearrangement joins TRBV7-2 to TRBJ1-2, with D tentatively TRBD1 (6 bases). CDR3 size: 13 residues. Trimming took off 5 bases at V and 5 bases at J, with 12 bases between the two ends. Germline V gene data show CDR1 as SGHTA and CDR2 as FQGNSA. CDR3 DNA: TGTGCCAGCAGCACACAGGGCTTTTATGGCTACACCTTC. This sequence encodes CASSTQGFYGYTF.

J is TRBJ2-1 and V is TRBV2, with D uncertain. The CDR3 is 15 amino acids. With 4 bases removed from V and 0 bases from J, the gap between germline ends came to 10 bases. CDR1 and CDR2 from the germline V gene are SNHLY and FYNNEI. The DNA for the CDR3 is TGTGCCAGCAGTGTGCGTCAAAACTCCTACAATGAGCAGTTCTTC. Protein sequence: CASSVRQNSYNEQFF.

V usage is TRBV7-2 and J usage is TRBJ2-5, with 13 bases matching TRBD2. The germline CDR1 and CDR2 sequences are SGHTA and FQGNSA. The CDR3 is 15 residues long. J gave up 12 bases and V 0 bases, and 7 bases lay outside the gene matches. The CDR3 is CASSLARTSGGPKYF. CDR3 DNA sequence: TGTGCCAGCAGCTTAGCCCGGACTAGCGGGGGCCCGAAGTACTTC. The whole variable domain, filled in from reference TRBV7-2 and TRBJ2-5, reads GAGVSQSPSNKVTEKGKDVELRCDPISGHTALYWYRQSLGQGLEFLIYFQGNSAPDKSGLPSDRFSAERTGGSVSTLTIQRTQQEDSAVYLCASSLARTSGGPKYFGPGTRLLVL.

This clonotype was observed at least ten times. The genes are TRBV3-1 and TRBJ2-1; no clear D gene. Germline lookup yields CDR1 LGHDT and CDR2 YNNKEL (reference sequence). V gave up 6 bases and J gave up 6 bases, with 6 bases separating them. This CDR3 is 11 amino acids long. This CDR3 is CASSLINEQFF. The DNA of the CDR3 is TGTGCCAGCAGTTTGATCAATGAGCAGTTCTTC.

The V gene is TRBV6-2 or TRBV6-3, the J gene TRBJ2-7; D gene unclear. Germline V gene data show CDR1 as MNHEY and CDR2 as SVGEGT. This CDR3 region has 14 residues. V dropped 4 bases and J dropped 4 bases, with 14 bases sitting between them. The CDR3 DNA sequence: TGTGCCAGCAGTTTGGTGAGGACCCATTACGAGCAGTACTTC. Translation: CASSLVRTHYEQYF.